The present TCR beta chain was sequenced within a study of blood T cells in healthy people across ages (dated by TCRdb to between 2015 and 2017). Some background on the complete study: Template switching captured roughly one uniquely barcoded TCR beta cDNA molecule per two T cells in model experiments. Using deep sequencing normalized with unique cDNA molecular identifiers, the study measured how TCR beta repertoire diversity changes with age. The study analyzed two additional independent replicas of 1 million unique cDNA reads from the same blood draw for two donors, one aged 18 to 30 and one aged 80 or older. To avoid experimental bias, donors of different ages were spread randomly across the sequencing lanes. The donors were split into four age groups: young (average 16 years), middle-aged (about 40), aged (about 56) and long-lived (approximately 89).

Of note for this clonotype: Its binding antigen is unknown. Nothing much larger sits one base from this clone, and base qualities are not available.

Library creation used 5' RACE. A second PCR of 7 to 11 cycles was performed with a sample-barcoded 5' primer and a J-beta primer mix. A template-switch 5' adaptor carrying 12 random nucleotides introduced a unique molecular identifier onto each TCR beta cDNA molecule. Each sample yielded at least 3 million CDR3-containing paired-end reads. First-strand cDNA was synthesized from all RNA with the Mint cDNA synthesis kit, primed by a TRBC-specific oligonucleotide. Following uracil-DNA glycosylase treatment, all cDNA underwent a first 18-cycle PCR with the universal primers M1SS and BC2_uni_R. Regarding the original processing steps: Each sample was normalized by randomly selecting 1 million high-quality reads, each carrying a distinct molecular identifier. Reads sharing molecular identifiers were discarded rather than binned into consensus sequences. CDR3 identification, clonotype clustering and error correction used MiTCR with a Q25 quality threshold and the strictest error-elimination algorithm. A nonparametric unseen species model with Euler transformation was used to estimate a lower bound on total TCR beta diversity. TCRdb reworked the public reads: Q25 trimming with fastp, MiXCR clone assembly, productive beta chains retained. Rows matching on CDR3 protein sequence are summarized as one entry with the most common DNA and genes. None of the V and J calls come from the authors' own analysis; TCRdb made them. For this sample there are 1.8 million or so distinct CDR3 sequences; about two fifths appear just once. The top ten clones comprise roughly 23% of the sample.

What the research found in general, with its limitations: Since profiling was done on bulk unsorted PBMCs, naive and antigen-experienced compartments could not be conclusively compared. Total diversity estimates from one million sequenced T cells were considered lower bounds and underestimates. Observed TCR beta diversity correlated strongly with the percentage of naive T cells measured by flow cytometry. As age increased, observed TCR beta diversity per million T cells dropped in a roughly linear way, and a significant reduction was already evident by age about 40. The CMV infection status of donors was not known, potentially confounding age-related changes in expanded clonotypes. Compared with the aged group, more naive CD4+ T cells, fewer expanded clones and increased TCR diversity were shown by the long-lived group, suggesting age selection.

Systemically healthy Caucasian individuals from Russia, 35 to 50 in total and aged roughly 6 to 100 years, were included as donors. Ten milliliters of peripheral blood were drawn from each donor into EDTA-treated Vacutainer tubes. Ficoll-Paque density-gradient centrifugation was used to isolate PBMCs, with at least 6.5 million per sample. Total RNA, at least 5 micrograms per sample, was extracted from PBMCs with Trizol reagent. The percentages of naive CD45RAhigh/CD27high T cells were determined by flow cytometry on a PBMC aliquot from every donor. Material: blood. This clonotype was obtained from a human donor in good health.

The base sequence is TGTGCCAGCAGTTACGAGATAGGGGCTTTTAATAATTCACCCCTCCACTTT. This codes for CASSYEIGAFNNSPLHF. Recombination connected TRBV6-5 to TRBJ1-6; TRBD1 is a possible D gene, resting on 5 matching bases. The trim is 2 bases for V and 5 bases for J, with a gap of 16 bases between the germline ends. Counted from cysteine to phenylalanine, this CDR3 has 17 amino acids. Only the CDR3 DNA stays, 51 bases, in frame from base 1. Via the germline V gene, CDR1 is MNHEY and CDR2 SVGAGI.